These 10 T cell receptor beta chains originate from one sample sequenced in a study of blood T cell repertoires in COVID-19. This table comes from immunoSEQ multiplex PCR, and its TCRdb copy is limited to in-frame clones, with some not included. The table has over 100,000 clones, about 89% seen once. The sample taken for sequencing was peripheral blood. The receptor source for this set is a man aged 55 to 70 with COVID-19, enrolled during active disease.

This clone has just a few counts. DNA of the CDR3: TGTGCCAGCAGCCCGGTGGGGGAGGACTATGGCTACACCTTC. Translated, it gives CASSPVGEDYGYTF. The chain employs TRBV5-4 and TRBJ1-2, with D possibly TRBD1 on 5 matching bases. From germline, CDR1 is SGHNT and CDR2 YYREEE (reference sequence). The CDR3 runs 14 residues. V shed 4 bases and J shed 3 bases, with 13 bases lying between them.

The chain carries TRBV7-9 and TRBJ1-5, with D tentatively TRBD1 (6 bases). Trimming took 1 base from V and 8 from J, leaving 15 bases between them. Germline V gene data show CDR1 as SEHNR and CDR2 as FQNEAQ (reference sequence). This CDR3 spans 15 amino acids. The CDR3 region has the DNA TGTGCCAGCAGCTTAGGACGGGGGGCCGAGGAGCCCCAGCATTTT. It codes for CASSLGRGAEEPQHF.

This chain links TRBV2 with TRBJ2-7, with 7 bases lining up with TRBD1. The trim removed 6 bases at V and 3 bases at J, leaving 2 bases unmatched. From germline, CDR1 is SNHLY and CDR2 FYNNEI. There are 12 residues in the CDR3. CDR3 region: CASRGDSYEQYF. Here the CDR3 DNA reads TGTGCCAGCAGGGGGGACAGCTACGAGCAGTACTTC.

The rearrangement joins TRBV7-9 to TRBJ1-4; unclear D gene. V lost 1 base and J 7 bases, leaving 7 bases between the germline ends. CDR1 and CDR2 (germline): SEHNR, FQNEAQ (reference sequence). This CDR3 is 13 amino acids long. The CDR3 sequence is CASSLGVAEKLFF. CDR3 in DNA: TGTGCCAGCAGCTTAGGTGTGGCTGAAAAACTGTTTTTT. The complete variable domain, with remaining parts taken from reference TRBV7-9 and TRBJ1-4, reads DTGVSQNPRHKITKRGQNVTFRCDPISEHNRLYWYRQTLGQGPEFLTYFQNEAQLEKSRLLSDRFSAERPKGSFSTLEIQRTEQGDSAMYLCASSLGVAEKLFFGSGTQLSVL.

The chain couples TRBV2 to TRBJ2-3, with 8 bases fitting TRBD2. This CDR3 spans 15 amino acids. The trim removed 4 bases at V and 6 bases at J, leaving 9 bases unmatched. Per germline, CDR1 SNHLY and CDR2 FYNNEI. In DNA form, the CDR3 reads TGTGCCAGCAGTGTACGGGGGGGCGGGTACGATACGCAGTATTTT. It encodes CASSVRGGGYDTQYF.

The chain carries TRBV6-5 and TRBJ1-5; no definite D call. CDR1 MNHEY and CDR2 SVGAGI come from the germline V gene. The CDR3 runs 14 residues. V was trimmed by 6 bases and J by 6 bases, leaving 15 bases between them. CDR3 in amino acids: CASRASGEGQPQHF. The CDR3 coding sequence is TGTGCCAGCAGGGCATCAGGTGAAGGTCAGCCCCAGCATTTT.

This sequence joins TRBV21-1 and TRBJ1-1. TRBV21-1 is deemed a pseudogene. The length of the CDR3 is 13 residues. CDR3 protein: CASSPSGGKEAFF. The CDR3 bases are TGTGCCAGCAGCCCCTCGGGGGGTAAAGAAGCTTTCTTT.

J is TRBJ2-1 and V is TRBV19; the match to TRBD1 covers 8 bases. Per germline, CDR1 LNHDA and CDR2 SQIVND (reference sequence). This CDR3 is 13 amino acids long. The V gene end was trimmed by 4 bases and the J gene end by 6 bases; junction bases not matched to a gene: 2. CDR3 residues: CASSTGTGNEQFF. The CDR3 nucleotides read TGTGCCAGTAGTACCGGGACAGGCAATGAGCAGTTCTTC.

The chain uses TRBV5-3 and TRBJ1-4; unclear D gene. TRBV5-3 is treated as an ORF (open reading frame) with a function not yet certain. V lost 1 base and J 5 bases, leaving 12 bases between the germline ends. The CDR3 has 15 residues. Here the CDR3 DNA reads TGTGCCAGAAGCTTGTGTCCAGGTCTAAATGAAAAACTGTTTTTT. This encodes CARSLCPGLNEKLFF.

The chain uses TRBV2 and TRBJ1-5; D gene uncertain. This CDR3 is built from 15 residues. The ends were cut back, 8 bases at V and 0 bases at J, with 14 bases in the middle. The germline V gene has CDR1 SNHLY and CDR2 FYNNEI. The CDR3 region is CASSLAGDSNQPQHF. The DNA for the CDR3 is TGTGCCAGCTCGCTTGCCGGGGATAGCAATCAGCCCCAGCATTTT.